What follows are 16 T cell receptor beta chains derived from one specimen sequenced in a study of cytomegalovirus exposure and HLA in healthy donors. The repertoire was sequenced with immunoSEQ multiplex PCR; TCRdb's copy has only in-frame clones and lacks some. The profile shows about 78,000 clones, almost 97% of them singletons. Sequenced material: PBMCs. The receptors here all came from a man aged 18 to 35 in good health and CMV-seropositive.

In DNA, the CDR3 is TGTGCCAGTAGTATCGGACATTTATACTCTGGGGCCAACGTCCTGACTTTC. This sequence encodes CASSIGHLYSGANVLTF. V and J are TRBV19 and TRBJ2-6, with TRBD1 as a possible D gene (5 bases). V lost 3 bases and J lost 0, with 12 bases in between. CDR3 length: 17 residues. Germline lookup yields CDR1 LNHDA and CDR2 SQIVND (reference sequence).

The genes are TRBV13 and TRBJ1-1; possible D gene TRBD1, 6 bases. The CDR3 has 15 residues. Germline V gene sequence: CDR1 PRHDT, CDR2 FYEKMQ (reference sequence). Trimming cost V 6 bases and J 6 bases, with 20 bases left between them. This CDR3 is CASREKTGNKAEAFF. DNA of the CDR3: TGTGCCAGCAGAGAGAAAACAGGGAATAAGGCTGAAGCTTTCTTT. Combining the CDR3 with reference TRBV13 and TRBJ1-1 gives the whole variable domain AAGVIQSPRHLIKEKRETATLKCYPIPRHDTVYWYQQGPGQDPQFLISFYEKMQSDKGSIPDRFSAQQFSDYHSELNMSSLELGDSALYFCASREKTGNKAEAFFGQGTRLTVV.

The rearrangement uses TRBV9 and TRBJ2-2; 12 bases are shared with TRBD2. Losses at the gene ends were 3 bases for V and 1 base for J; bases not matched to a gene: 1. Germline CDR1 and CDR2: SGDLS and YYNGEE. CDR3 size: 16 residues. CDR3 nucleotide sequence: TGTGCCAGCAGCGCACTAGCGGGAGGGAACACCGGGGAGCTGTTTTTT. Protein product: CASSALAGGNTGELFF.

The chain's CDR3 is CASSQDLGTGYTGELFF. CDR3 sequence (DNA): TGCGCCAGCAGCCAAGATCTGGGGACAGGGTACACCGGGGAGCTGTTTTTT. This chain connects TRBV4-1 to TRBJ2-2, with TRBD1 identical over 9 bases. With V trimmed by 0 bases and J by 3 bases, 5 bases remained unmatched. Germline-derived CDR1 and CDR2 are MGHRA and YSYEKL. There are 17 residues in the CDR3.

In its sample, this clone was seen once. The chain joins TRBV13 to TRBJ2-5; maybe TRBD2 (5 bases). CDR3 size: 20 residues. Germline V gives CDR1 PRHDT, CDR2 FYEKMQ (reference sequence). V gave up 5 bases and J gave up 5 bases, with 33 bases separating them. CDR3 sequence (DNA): TGTGCCAGCAGCCCCGAAGGTCTGAGGGCTGAAACATACCGTTTGGAGACCCAGTACTTC. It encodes CASSPEGLRAETYRLETQYF.

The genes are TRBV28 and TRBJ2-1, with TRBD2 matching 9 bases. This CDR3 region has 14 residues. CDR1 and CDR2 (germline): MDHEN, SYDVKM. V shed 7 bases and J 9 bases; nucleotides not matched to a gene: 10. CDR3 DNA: TGTGCCAGCACCCCGGCGGGAGGGGCTATTGAGCAGTTCTTC. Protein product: CASTPAGGAIEQFF.

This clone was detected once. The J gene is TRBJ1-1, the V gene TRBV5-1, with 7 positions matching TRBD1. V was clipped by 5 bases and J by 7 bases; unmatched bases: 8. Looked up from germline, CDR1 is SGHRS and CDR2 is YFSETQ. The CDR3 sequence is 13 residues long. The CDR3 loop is CASSSRTGLEAFF. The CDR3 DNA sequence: TGCGCCAGCAGTTCGCGGACAGGCCTTGAAGCTTTCTTT. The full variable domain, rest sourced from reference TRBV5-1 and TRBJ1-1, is KAGVTQTPRYLIKTRGQQVTLSCSPISGHRSVSWYQQTPGQGLQFLFEYFSETQRNKGNFPGRFSGRQFSNSRSEMNVSTLELGDSALYLCASSSRTGLEAFFGQGTRLTVV.

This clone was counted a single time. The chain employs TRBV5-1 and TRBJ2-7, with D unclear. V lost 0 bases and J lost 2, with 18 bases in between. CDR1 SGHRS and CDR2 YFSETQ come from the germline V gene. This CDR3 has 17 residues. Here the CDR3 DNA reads TGCGCCAGCAGCTTGGAAGTCTTCAGTCTTTCTCCCTACGAGCAGTACTTC. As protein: CASSLEVFSLSPYEQYF.

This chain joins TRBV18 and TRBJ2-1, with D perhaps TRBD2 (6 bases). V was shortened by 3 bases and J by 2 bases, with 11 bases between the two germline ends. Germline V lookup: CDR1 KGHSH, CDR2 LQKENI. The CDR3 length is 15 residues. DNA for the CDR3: TGTGCCAGCTCACCCCCAAGCGGGCCCTACAATGAGCAGTTCTTC. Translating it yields CASSPPSGPYNEQFF.

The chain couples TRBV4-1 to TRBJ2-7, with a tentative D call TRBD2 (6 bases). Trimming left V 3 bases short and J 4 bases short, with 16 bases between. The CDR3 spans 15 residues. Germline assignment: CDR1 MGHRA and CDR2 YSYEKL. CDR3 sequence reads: CASSQGPEGWYEQYF. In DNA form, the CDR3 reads TGCGCCAGCAGCCAGGGGCCGGAGGGCTGGTACGAGCAGTACTTC.

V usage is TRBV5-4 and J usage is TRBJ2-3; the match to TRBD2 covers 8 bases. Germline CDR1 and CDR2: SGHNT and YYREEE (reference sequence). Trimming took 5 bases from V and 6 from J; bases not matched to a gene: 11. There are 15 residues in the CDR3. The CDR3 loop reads CASSTPAGGLDTQYF. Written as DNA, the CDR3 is TGTGCCAGCAGTACCCCCGCGGGAGGACTGGATACGCAGTATTTT.

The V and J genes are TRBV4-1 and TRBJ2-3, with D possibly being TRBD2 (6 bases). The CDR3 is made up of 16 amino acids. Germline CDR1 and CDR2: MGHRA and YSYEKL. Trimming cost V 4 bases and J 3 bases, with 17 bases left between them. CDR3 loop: CASSRGLASRTDTQYF. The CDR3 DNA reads TGCGCCAGCAGCCGGGGACTCGCTAGCAGGACAGATACGCAGTATTTT.

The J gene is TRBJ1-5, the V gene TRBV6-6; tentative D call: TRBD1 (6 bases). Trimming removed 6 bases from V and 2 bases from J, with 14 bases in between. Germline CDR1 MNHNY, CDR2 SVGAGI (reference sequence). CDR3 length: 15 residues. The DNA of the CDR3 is TGTGCCAGCAGCAAACAGGGCGTCGGCAATCAGCCCCAGCATTTT. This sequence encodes CASSKQGVGNQPQHF.

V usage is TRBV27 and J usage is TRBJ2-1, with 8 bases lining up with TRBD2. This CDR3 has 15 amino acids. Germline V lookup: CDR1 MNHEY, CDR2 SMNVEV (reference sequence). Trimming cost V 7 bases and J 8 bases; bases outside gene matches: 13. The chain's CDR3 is CASTSLWEREHEQFF. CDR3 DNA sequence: TGTGCCAGCACATCCCTATGGGAGCGGGAGCATGAGCAGTTCTTC.

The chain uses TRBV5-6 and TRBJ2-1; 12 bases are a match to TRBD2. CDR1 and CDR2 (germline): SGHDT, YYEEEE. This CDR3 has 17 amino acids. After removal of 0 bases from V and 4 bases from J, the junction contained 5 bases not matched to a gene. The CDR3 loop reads CASSLVLAGGHYNEQFF. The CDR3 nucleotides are TGTGCCAGCAGCTTGGTTCTAGCGGGAGGGCATTACAATGAGCAGTTCTTC.

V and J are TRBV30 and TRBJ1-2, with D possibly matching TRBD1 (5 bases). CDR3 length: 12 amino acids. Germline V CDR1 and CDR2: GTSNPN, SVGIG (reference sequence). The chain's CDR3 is CARAPGEYGYTF. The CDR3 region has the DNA TGTGCGAGGGCCCCGGGGGAGTATGGCTACACCTTC.